This T cell receptor beta chain was found in a study of cytomegalovirus exposure and HLA in healthy donors. General observations from the study: Later analysis suggested most CMV-associated TCR beta chains were HLA-restricted.

As regards this clone: Its antigen is not known.

In the PCR, 60 Vbeta and 13 Jbeta primers were used. Only in-frame clones appear in the TCRdb table, and some are missing; sequencing was by immunoSEQ multiplex PCR. The sample has around 78,000 clones, around three quarters seen once. Germline loops: CDR1 SGHRS, CDR2 YFSETQ. The CDR3 covers 16 residues. The junction had 9 bases not matched to a gene; V was cut back by 0 bases and J by 5 bases. This TCR was recovered from a male donor in good health and CMV-seronegative. The material sequenced was PBMCs. The chain combines TRBV5-1 with TRBJ2-5; 8 bases are shared with TRBD2. As DNA, the CDR3 is TGCGCCAGCAGCTTGGTTACCGGGAGGGCCGGGGAGACCCAGTACTTC. Translation: CASSLVTGRAGETQYF.